These 14 T cell receptor beta chains originate from one sample sequenced in a study of post-analysis software for immune sequencing data. Study-level results: TRBV5-6, TRBV5-1 and TRBV20-1 belonged to a set of a few TRBV segments that were more frequent in patients than controls.

Their cognate antigens are unknown. Incorporated into the TCR beta cDNA libraries were unique molecular identifiers, which served to reduce PCR and sequencing biases. TCRdb fed the PCR reads into MiXCR, producing one record per CDR3 protein. The data hold about 820,000 distinct CDR3 sequences, with under 70% observed a single time. The sample comprised blood. The receptors here all came from a girl aged 10 to 17 with multiple sclerosis.

To note about this clonotype: At one of its ends the junction is not consistent with the germline gene, which may arise from a read error. This chain uses TRBV7-7 with TRBJ2-3; 12 nucleotides agree with TRBD2. Germline-derived CDR1 and CDR2 are SSHAT and FNYEAQ (reference sequence). This CDR3 has 15 residues. The chain's CDR3 is CASSPSGRAPDTQYF. CDR3 DNA: TGTGCTAGCAGCCCTAGCGGGAGGGCCCCAGATACGCAGTATTTT. Complete variable domain (other parts from reference TRBV7-7 and TRBJ2-3): GAGVSQSPRYKVTKRGQDVTLRCDPISSHATLYWYQQALGQGPEFLTYFNYEAQPDKSGLPSDRFSAERPEGSISTLTIQRTEQRDSAMYRCASSPSGRAPDTQYFGPGTRLTVL.

The chain recombines TRBV10-3 with TRBJ2-1, with 9 bases lining up with TRBD1. V was pared by 5 bases and J by 4 bases, with 9 bases of the junction left unmatched. The CDR3 totals 16 residues. Germline loops: CDR1 ENHRY, CDR2 SYGVKD. The CDR3 loop reads CAISTRTGGFYNEQFF. The CDR3 DNA is TGTGCCATCAGTACAAGAACAGGGGGCTTTTACAATGAGCAGTTCTTC.

This clonotype turned up a few times. The V call is TRBV6-5, the J call TRBJ2-7; maybe TRBD1 (5 bases). The germline CDR1 and CDR2 sequences are MNHEY and SVGAGI. CDR3 length equals 15 residues. Trimming took 2 bases from V and 5 from J, leaving 16 bases between them. CDR3 DNA: TGTGCCAGCAGTTACGGGGCTATGGGGTGGGACGAGCAGTACTTC. Translated, it gives CASSYGAMGWDEQYF.

The chain joins TRBV18 to TRBJ2-3; 7 bases line up with TRBD1. Per germline, CDR1 KGHSH and CDR2 LQKENI. The CDR3 totals 15 residues. Losses at the gene ends were 6 bases for V and 1 base for J; bases not matched to a gene: 7. CDR3 nucleotide sequence: TGTGCCAGCTCCATGACAGGGATCGGCACAGATACGCAGTATTTT. Its translation: CASSMTGIGTDTQYF.

This chain links TRBV20-1 with TRBJ2-1, with TRBD2 matching 7 bases. CDR1 DFQATT and CDR2 SNEGSKA come from the germline V gene (reference sequence). This CDR3 has 15 amino acids. V lost 1 base, J lost 5 bases, and 8 bases stayed unmatched. CDR3 DNA: TGCAGTGCTAGAGTAGGACTAGTTTCCCACAATGAGCAGTTCTTC. It specifies CSARVGLVSHNEQFF.

This clonotype was seen more than once but under ten times. In DNA, the CDR3 is TGTGCCACAGGATCCGGCTACGAGCAGTACTTC. Translating gives CATGSGYEQYF. V usage is TRBV25-1 and J usage is TRBJ2-7, with no clear D. V was clipped by 10 bases and J by 3 bases, with 10 bases between them. Germline V gene data show CDR1 as MGHDK and CDR2 as SYGVNS. The CDR3 loop spans 11 amino acids.

This chain's CDR3 is CASSSEVREQYF. The CDR3 coding sequence is TGTGCCAGCAGTTCGGAGGTACGCGAGCAGTACTTC. The chain recombines TRBV6-5 with TRBJ2-7, with D possibly matching TRBD2 (5 bases). Looked up from germline, CDR1 is MNHEY and CDR2 is SVGAGI. Trimming shortened V by 4 bases and J by 6 bases, and 10 bases separated the two germline ends. This CDR3 is built from 12 residues.

This clonotype showed up just a few times. J is TRBJ2-3 and V is TRBV7-2; 7 nucleotides agree with TRBD2. V lost 1 base, J lost 2 bases, and 3 bases stayed unmatched. The CDR3 has 15 amino acids. Germline loops: CDR1 SGHTA, CDR2 FQGNSA. In DNA form, the CDR3 reads TGTGCCAGCAGCTTAGTGAGCGGGAACACAGATACGCAGTATTTT. Protein: CASSLVSGNTDTQYF.

The rearrangement uses TRBV6-1 and TRBJ2-3; D remains ambiguous. Trimming shortened V by 3 bases and J by 10 bases, and 11 bases separated the two germline ends. This CDR3 is 12 amino acids long. The germline V gene encodes CDR1 MNHNS and CDR2 SASEGT. CDR3 DNA: TGTGCCAGCAGTGACCTGGCAGAGGCGCAGTATTTT. Translating gives CASSDLAEAQYF.

J is TRBJ2-7 and V is TRBV9; 9 nucleotides align to TRBD1. The CDR3 has 15 residues. CDR1 is SGDLS, CDR2 YYNGEE, per germline. Trimming at V came to 2 bases and at J to 6 bases, leaving 9 bases not matched to a gene. In DNA form, the CDR3 reads TGTGCCAGCAGCGTCACCGGACAGGGGTTAGGCGAGCAGTACTTC. Its protein is CASSVTGQGLGEQYF.

The chain carries TRBV29-1 and TRBJ1-1; possible D gene TRBD1, 6 bases. V lost 3 bases to trimming and J lost 1 base, with 18 bases between them. This CDR3 has 16 amino acids. Germline loops: CDR1 SQVTM, CDR2 ANQGSEA. CDR3 in amino acids: CSVDGWDTVSNTEAFF. The CDR3 DNA is TGCAGCGTTGATGGGTGGGACACCGTGTCGAACACTGAAGCTTTCTTT. Looking up the rest from reference TRBV29-1 and TRBJ1-1 gives the full variable domain: SAVISQKPSRDICQRGTSLTIQCQVDSQVTMMFWYRQQPGQSLTLIATANQGSEATYESGFVIDKFPISRPNLTFSTLTVSNMSPEDSSIYLCSVDGWDTVSNTEAFFGQGTRLTVV.

CDR3 sequence (DNA): TGTGCCAGCAGCGGAGGCCCACGCGGGAGGGCTGCAGATACGCAGTATTTT. Residues: CASSGGPRGRAADTQYF. V is TRBV9 and J is TRBJ2-3, with 9 bases aligning to TRBD2. CDR3 size: 17 residues. The germline CDR1 and CDR2 sequences are SGDLS and YYNGEE. V was pared by 3 bases and J by 4 bases, with 12 bases of the junction left unmatched.

The chain couples TRBV27 to TRBJ2-7, with D uncertain. There are 13 residues in the CDR3. In germline, CDR1 is MNHEY, CDR2 SMNVEV (reference sequence). Trimming took 8 bases from V and 0 from J, leaving 11 bases between them. The CDR3 region is CASRGWGSYEQYF. CDR3 bases: TGTGCCAGCCGAGGATGGGGCTCCTACGAGCAGTACTTC.

This clonotype was seen only a few times. A read error may account for a junction end that differs from germline. V and J are TRBV3-1 and TRBJ2-3, with 11 bases fitting TRBD2. The CDR3 is 18 amino acids. The germline CDR1 and CDR2 sequences are LGHDT and YNNKEL (reference sequence). The CDR3 loop reads CVSSPRPLAGGSTDTQYF. CDR3 DNA: TGTGTCAGCAGCCCCCGCCCCCTAGCGGGGGGCTCCACAGATACGCAGTATTTT.